A selection of T cell receptor beta chains follows, all from one sample in a study of vaccination and CD4 T cells after COVID-19. A single record per CDR3 protein comes from TCRdb applying MiXCR to the PCR reads. There are several thousand distinct CDR3 sequences in the sample; roughly 70% occur only once, and 37% lies in the top ten. No antigens are known for them. The sequencing sample was made of CD4+ T cells from blood, cultured in vitro. These receptors were taken from a human donor who had recovered from COVID-19. Both conserved end residues are part of each CDR3. D genes are given only for firm matches. Clone size is shown for a subset of rows, as once, few, many or a class of expanded clone.

V gene	clone size	D gene	J gene	CDR3 DNA	CDR3 protein
TRBV20-1	once	NA	TRBJ1-2	TGCAGTGCTTGGCGGGTAAACTATGGCTACACCTTC	CSAWRVNYGYTF
TRBV24-1	once	NA	TRBJ1-2	TGTGCCACCTCTGACGTGGGGAGGAACTATGGCTACACCTTC	CATSDVGRNYGYTF
TRBV4-1	NA	NA	TRBJ1-2	TGCGCCAGCCGAGCCAACCGGGGGGCGTTTTATGGCTACACCTTC	CASRANRGAFYGYTF
TRBV27	NA	NA	TRBJ1-1	TGTGCCAGCAGTTATCCGGGTCGGGCAGAAGCTTTCTTT	CASSYPGRAEAFF
TRBV20-1	medium-sized	NA	TRBJ2-7	TGCAGTGTTCCCCGACAGGCCCCGGGCCTCGAGCAGTACTTC	CSVPRQAPGLEQYF
TRBV20-1	NA	NA	TRBJ1-2	TGCAGTGCAAGTTCTACGGGGGACTATGGCTACACCTTC	CSASSTGDYGYTF
TRBV4-1	NA	TRBD1	TRBJ1-2	TGCGCCAGCAGCCCGCGACAGGGCCGGGGCGACTATGGCTACACCTTC	CASSPRQGRGDYGYTF
TRBV6-5	NA	NA	TRBJ2-5	TGTGCCAGCAGTTACTCAACCGAGGGCGAGACCCAGTACTTC	CASSYSTEGETQYF
TRBV15	NA	NA	TRBJ1-1	TGTGCCACCAGCAGACCCTCCAGGGGCTTAGAAGCTTTCTTT	CATSRPSRGLEAFF
TRBV7-8	NA	NA	TRBJ2-3	TGTGCCAGCAGCTTAGCGGGCAGCAGTAGCACAGATACGCAGTATTTT	CASSLAGSSSTDTQYF
TRBV7-9	NA	TRBD2	TRBJ2-3	TGTGCCAGCAGCATGGGACTAGCGGGCACAGATACGCAGTATTTT	CASSMGLAGTDTQYF
TRBV2	NA	TRBD1	TRBJ1-5	TGTGCCAGCAGCTTCGACAGGGACGGGCAGCCCCAGCATTTT	CASSFDRDGQPQHF
TRBV7-9	NA	TRBD2	TRBJ2-7	TGTGCCAGCAGCTTACGGCGGGGGGGATACTCCTACGAGCAGTACTTC	CASSLRRGGYSYEQYF
TRBV2	medium-sized	NA	TRBJ2-3	TGTGCCAGCAGGCCGGGACTGTACACAGATACGCAGTATTTT	CASRPGLYTDTQYF
TRBV18	NA	NA	TRBJ2-5	TGTGCCAGCTCACCCTCGGGACTCCAAGAGACCCAGTACTTC	CASSPSGLQETQYF
TRBV20-1	NA	NA	TRBJ1-3	TGCAGTGCTAGAGATAACCCCAGCCTGCTCTCTGGAAACACCATATATTTT	CSARDNPSLLSGNTIYF
TRBV10-2	NA	TRBD1	TRBJ1-2	TGCGCCAGTGGGCAACAGGGGGCAGGTGGCTACACCTTC	CASGQQGAGGYTF
TRBV19	NA	NA	TRBJ1-5	TGTGCCAGTAGTCCTACTCCCCAGGGCAGAAGTCAGCCCCAGCATTTT	CASSPTPQGRSQPQHF
TRBV28	NA	NA	TRBJ1-5	TGTGCCAGCAGTTATACATATAGCAATCAGCCCCAGCATTTT	CASSYTYSNQPQHF
TRBV12-3/TRBV12-4	NA	NA	TRBJ1-6	TGTGCCAGCAGTGGGGGGTCGGATTCAGCGACGTATAATTCACCCCTCCACTTT	CASSGGSDSATYNSPLHF
TRBV2	few	NA	TRBJ1-1	TGTGCCAGCAGTGTTGGACATCCCAACACTGAAGCTTTCTTT	CASSVGHPNTEAFF
TRBV20-1	NA	TRBD1	TRBJ2-3	TGCAGTGCTAGTCCCCGGGACAGGGGGCGGATGGATACGCAGTATTTT	CSASPRDRGRMDTQYF
TRBV7-3	NA	TRBD1	TRBJ1-2	TGTGCCAGCAGCTCACAGGGGACCTATGGCTACACCTTC	CASSSQGTYGYTF
TRBV2	once	NA	TRBJ1-5	TGTGCCAGCAGTGAATTGGTAGGGCGACAGCCCCAGCATTTT	CASSELVGRQPQHF
TRBV19	NA	NA	TRBJ1-1	TGTGCCAGTAGTATAGGCTGGGGCAGGGGAGGCTTGAACACTGAAGCTTTCTTT	CASSIGWGRGGLNTEAFF
TRBV7-6	few	NA	TRBJ1-6	TGTGCCAGCAGCTTATCAGGGGTTAATTCACCCCTCCACTTT	CASSLSGVNSPLHF
TRBV7-8	NA	NA	TRBJ2-6	TGTGCCAGCAGCCGCAGGACTACTGGGGCCAACGTCCTGACTTTC	CASSRRTTGANVLTF
TRBV20-1	NA	TRBD1	TRBJ1-2	TGCAGTGCTCCGAATCTACAGGGGAAGGGCTATGGCTACACCTTC	CSAPNLQGKGYGYTF
TRBV20-1	NA	NA	TRBJ1-1	TGCAGTGCTAGAGATGGCAAGAACACTGAAGCTTTCTTT	CSARDGKNTEAFF
TRBV30	NA	NA	TRBJ1-2	TGTGCCTGGGGTGGCTACACCTTC	CAWGGYTF
TRBV7-9	few	NA	TRBJ1-2	TGTGCCAGCAGCCATACTTCCAGGGGAGACTATGGCTACACCTTC	CASSHTSRGDYGYTF
TRBV15	NA	NA	TRBJ2-7	TGTGCCACCAGCAGCCGAGACAGGTATTCCTACGAGCAGTACTTC	CATSSRDRYSYEQYF
TRBV7-6	NA	NA	TRBJ1-6	TGTGCCAGCAGCGCCGCCGGGGGCAGTTCACCCCTCCACTTT	CASSAAGGSSPLHF
TRBV30	NA	NA	TRBJ1-4	TGTGCCTGGAGTGTGGTCACTAATGAAAAACTGTTTTTT	CAWSVVTNEKLFF
TRBV30	medium-sized	TRBD1	TRBJ1-5	TGTGCCTGGAGGGGGGGGACAGGGGCCAATCAGCCCCAGCATTTT	CAWRGGTGANQPQHF
TRBV19	NA	NA	TRBJ1-1	TGTGCCAGCTCGCGGGGGGAAGCTTTCTTT	CASSRGEAFF
TRBV20-1	NA	TRBD1	TRBJ1-2	TGCAGTGCTCCTCGAGGGGGCATAGATGGCTACACCTTC	CSAPRGGIDGYTF
TRBV7-2	NA	TRBD2	TRBJ2-1	TGTGCCAGCAGCACCCGACTAGCCTTGGATGAGCAGTTCTTC	CASSTRLALDEQFF
TRBV30	NA	NA	TRBJ2-3	TGTGCCTGGAGTAGCATTACGGGCACAGATACGCAGTATTTT	CAWSSITGTDTQYF
TRBV20-1	once	TRBD1	TRBJ1-1	TGCAGTGCGGCGAAGACAGGGGGCGACACTGAAGCTTTCTTT	CSAAKTGGDTEAFF
TRBV10-2	NA	TRBD1	TRBJ1-5	TGCGCCAGCAGTGTGACAGGGGACAATCAGCCCCAGCATTTT	CASSVTGDNQPQHF
TRBV11-3	once	TRBD1	TRBJ2-4	TGTGCCAGCAGCCCGACAGGGATGAACATTCAGTACTTC	CASSPTGMNIQYF
TRBV28	NA	NA	TRBJ1-1	TGTGCCAGCAGTCAAGGGACCGCTATCACTGAAGCTTTCTTT	CASSQGTAITEAFF
TRBV20-1	NA	TRBD1	TRBJ1-2	TGCAGTGCCAAGACAGGGGCCTATGGCTACACCTTC	CSAKTGAYGYTF
TRBV20-1	NA	NA	TRBJ1-3	TGCAGTGCGGGGGTCTCTGGAAACACCATATATTTT	CSAGVSGNTIYF
TRBV21-1	NA	NA	TRBJ1-2	TGTGCCAGCATAAGGGACAAACTCTATGGCTACACCTTC	CASIRDKLYGYTF
TRBV11-2	once	NA	TRBJ1-5	TGTGCCAGCAGCTTAGGTCCAGGAAGCAATCAGCCCCAGCATTTT	CASSLGPGSNQPQHF
TRBV30	NA	NA	TRBJ2-7	TGTGCCTGGAGCCCACATGACCTACACTCCTACGAGCAGTACTTC	CAWSPHDLHSYEQYF